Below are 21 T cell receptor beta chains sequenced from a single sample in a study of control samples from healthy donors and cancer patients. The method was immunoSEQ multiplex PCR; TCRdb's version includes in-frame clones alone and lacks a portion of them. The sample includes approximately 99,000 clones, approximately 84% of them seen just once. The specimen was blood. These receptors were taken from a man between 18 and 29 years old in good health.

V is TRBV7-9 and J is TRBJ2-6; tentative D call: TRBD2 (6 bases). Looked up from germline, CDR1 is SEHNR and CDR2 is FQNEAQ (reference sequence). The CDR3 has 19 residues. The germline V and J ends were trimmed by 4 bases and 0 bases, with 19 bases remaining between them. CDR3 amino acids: CASSSSWRALSSGANVLTF. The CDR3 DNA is TGTGCCAGCAGCTCCTCCTGGAGGGCCCTGAGCTCTGGGGCCAACGTCCTGACTTTC. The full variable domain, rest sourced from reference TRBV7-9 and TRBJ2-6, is DTGVSQNPRHKITKRGQNVTFRCDPISEHNRLYWYRQTLGQGPEFLTYFQNEAQLEKSRLLSDRFSAERPKGSFSTLEIQRTEQGDSAMYLCASSSSWRALSSGANVLTFGAGSRLTVL.

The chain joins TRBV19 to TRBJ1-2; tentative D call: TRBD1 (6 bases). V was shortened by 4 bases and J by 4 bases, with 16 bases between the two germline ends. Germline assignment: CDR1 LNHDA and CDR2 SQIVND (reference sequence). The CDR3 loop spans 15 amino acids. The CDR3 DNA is TGTGCCAGTAGTACAATCGGGGGCGGAGGCTATGGCTACACCTTC. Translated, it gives CASSTIGGGGYGYTF.

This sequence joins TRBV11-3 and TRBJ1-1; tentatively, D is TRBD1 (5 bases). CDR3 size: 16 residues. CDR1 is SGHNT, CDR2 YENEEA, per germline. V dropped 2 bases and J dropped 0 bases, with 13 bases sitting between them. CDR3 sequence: CASSLPSGLMNTEAFF. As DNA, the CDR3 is TGTGCCAGCAGCTTACCCTCGGGACTTATGAACACTGAAGCTTTCTTT.

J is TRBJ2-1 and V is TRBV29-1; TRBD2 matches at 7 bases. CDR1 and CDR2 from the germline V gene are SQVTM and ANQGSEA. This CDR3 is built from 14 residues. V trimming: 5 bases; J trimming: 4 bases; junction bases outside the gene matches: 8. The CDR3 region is CSVPSGRGYNEQFF. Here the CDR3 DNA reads TGCAGCGTTCCTTCTGGGAGGGGATACAATGAGCAGTTCTTC.

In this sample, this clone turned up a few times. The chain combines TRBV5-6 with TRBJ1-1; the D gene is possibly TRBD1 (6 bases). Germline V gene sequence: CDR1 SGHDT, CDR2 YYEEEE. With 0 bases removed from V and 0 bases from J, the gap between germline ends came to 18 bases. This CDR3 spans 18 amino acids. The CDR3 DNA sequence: TGTGCCAGCAGCTTGGCGAGAGGACAGCGTCCTTTGAACACTGAAGCTTTCTTT. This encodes CASSLARGQRPLNTEAFF.

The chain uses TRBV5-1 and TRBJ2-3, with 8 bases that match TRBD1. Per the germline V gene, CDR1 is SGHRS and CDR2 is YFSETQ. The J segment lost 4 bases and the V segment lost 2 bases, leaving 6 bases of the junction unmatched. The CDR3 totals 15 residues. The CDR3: CASSFGQGGADTQYF. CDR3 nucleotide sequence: TGCGCCAGCAGCTTCGGACAGGGAGGAGCAGATACGCAGTATTTT.

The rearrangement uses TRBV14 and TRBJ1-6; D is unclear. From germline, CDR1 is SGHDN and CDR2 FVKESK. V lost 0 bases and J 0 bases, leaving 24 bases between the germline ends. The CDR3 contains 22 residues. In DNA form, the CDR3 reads TGTGCCAGCAGCCAAGATCCGCTCGGCTTATCCGCCTCTCACTCCTATAATTCACCCCTCCACTTT. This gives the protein CASSQDPLGLSASHSYNSPLHF.

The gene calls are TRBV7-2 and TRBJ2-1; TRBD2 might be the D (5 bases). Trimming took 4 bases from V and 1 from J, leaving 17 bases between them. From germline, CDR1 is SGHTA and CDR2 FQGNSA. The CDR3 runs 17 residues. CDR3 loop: CASSSHRTFHSYNEQFF. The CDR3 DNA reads TGTGCCAGCAGCTCCCACCGGACTTTCCATTCCTACAATGAGCAGTTCTTC.

The DNA of the CDR3 is TGTGCCAGCAGCCAAGATGATTACGAGCAGTACTTC. Protein: CASSQDDYEQYF. The V and J genes are TRBV4-2 and TRBJ2-7; D is ambiguous. Germline loops: CDR1 LGHNA, CDR2 YNFKEQ. Deletions cut 0 bases from V and 4 bases from J, with 4 bases between. The CDR3 runs to 12 residues.

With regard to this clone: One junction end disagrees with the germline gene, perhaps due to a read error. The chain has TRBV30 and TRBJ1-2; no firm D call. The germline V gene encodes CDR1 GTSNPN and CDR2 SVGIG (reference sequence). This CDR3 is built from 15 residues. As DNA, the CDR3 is TGTGCCCGGAGTGTATTAGGAGGGTTTTACTATGGCTACACCTTC. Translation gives CARSVLGGFYYGYTF.

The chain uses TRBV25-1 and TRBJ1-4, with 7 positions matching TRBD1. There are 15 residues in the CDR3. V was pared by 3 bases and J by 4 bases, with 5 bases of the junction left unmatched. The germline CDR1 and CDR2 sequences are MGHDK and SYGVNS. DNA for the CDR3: TGTGCCAGCAGTGACACTTACAGGGGTAATGAAAAACTGTTTTTT. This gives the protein CASSDTYRGNEKLFF.

The CDR3 DNA is TGTGCCAGCAGCTCAGTTACAGGGAATCAGCCCCAGCATTTT. Its protein product is CASSSVTGNQPQHF. The genes are TRBV9 and TRBJ1-5; a possible D gene is TRBD1 (6 bases). Trimming stripped 4 bases from V and 4 bases from J, with 12 bases between. This CDR3 comprises 14 residues. Germline V gives CDR1 SGDLS, CDR2 YYNGEE.

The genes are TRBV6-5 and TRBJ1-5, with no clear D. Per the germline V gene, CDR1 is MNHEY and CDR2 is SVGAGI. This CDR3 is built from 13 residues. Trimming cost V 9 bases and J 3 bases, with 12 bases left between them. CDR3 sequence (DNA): TGTGCCAGTTCTAAAAGGGACAATCAGCCCCAGCATTTT. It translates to CASSKRDNQPQHF.

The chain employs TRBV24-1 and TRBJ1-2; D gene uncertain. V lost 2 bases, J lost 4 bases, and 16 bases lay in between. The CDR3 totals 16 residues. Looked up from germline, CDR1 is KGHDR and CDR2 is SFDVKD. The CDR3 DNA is TGTGCCACCAGTGATTCGGGCAGGCATGGGCTCTATGGCTACACCTTC. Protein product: CATSDSGRHGLYGYTF.

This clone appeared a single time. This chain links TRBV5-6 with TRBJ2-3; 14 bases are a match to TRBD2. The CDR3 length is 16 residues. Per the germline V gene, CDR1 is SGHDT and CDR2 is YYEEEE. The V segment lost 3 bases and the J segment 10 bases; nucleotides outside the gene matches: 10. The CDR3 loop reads CASSSRTSGGRRAQYF. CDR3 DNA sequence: TGTGCCAGCAGCTCACGGACTAGCGGGGGGAGACGGGCGCAGTATTTT.

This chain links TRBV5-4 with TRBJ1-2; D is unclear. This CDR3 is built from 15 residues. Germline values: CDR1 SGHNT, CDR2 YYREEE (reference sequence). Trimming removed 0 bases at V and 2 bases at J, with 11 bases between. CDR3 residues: CASSLGQNSNYGYTF. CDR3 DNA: TGTGCCAGCAGCTTGGGGCAGAACTCAAACTATGGCTACACCTTC.

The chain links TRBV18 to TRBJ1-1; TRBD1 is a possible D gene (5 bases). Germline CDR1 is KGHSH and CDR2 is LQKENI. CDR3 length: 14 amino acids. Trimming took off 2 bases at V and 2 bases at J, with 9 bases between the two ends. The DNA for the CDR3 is TGTGCCAGCTCACCAGCGCAGGGTAACACTGAAGCTTTCTTT. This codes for CASSPAQGNTEAFF.

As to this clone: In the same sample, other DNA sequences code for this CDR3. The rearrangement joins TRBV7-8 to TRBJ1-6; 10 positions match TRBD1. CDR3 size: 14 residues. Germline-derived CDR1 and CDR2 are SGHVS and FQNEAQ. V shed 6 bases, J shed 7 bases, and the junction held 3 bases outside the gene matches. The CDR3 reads CASSRDRGNSPLHF. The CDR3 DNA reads TGTGCCAGCAGTCGGGACAGGGGAAATTCACCCCTCCACTTT.

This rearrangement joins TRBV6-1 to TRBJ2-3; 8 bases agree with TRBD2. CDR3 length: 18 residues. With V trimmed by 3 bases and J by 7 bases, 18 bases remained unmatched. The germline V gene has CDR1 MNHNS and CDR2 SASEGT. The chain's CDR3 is CASSDRVSVSGGRNTQYF. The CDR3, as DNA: TGTGCCAGCAGTGATAGGGTCTCGGTCAGCGGGGGAAGGAATACGCAGTATTTT.

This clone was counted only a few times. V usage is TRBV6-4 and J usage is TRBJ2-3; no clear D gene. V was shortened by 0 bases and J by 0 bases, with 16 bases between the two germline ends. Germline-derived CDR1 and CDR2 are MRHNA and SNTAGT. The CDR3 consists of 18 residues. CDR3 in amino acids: CASSDSAGRGASTDTQYF. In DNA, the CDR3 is TGTGCCAGCAGTGACTCCGCTGGTCGAGGAGCTAGCACAGATACGCAGTATTTT.

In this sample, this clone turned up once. Written as DNA, the CDR3 is TGTGCCAGCAGCCAAGAATTAGGATGGGGCAATGAGCAGTTCTTC. Translating gives CASSQELGWGNEQFF. The chain has TRBV3-1 (or the pseudogene TRBV3-2) and TRBJ2-1; D not certain. Germline CDR1 is LGHDT and CDR2 is YNNKEL (reference sequence). V lost 0 bases, J lost 6 bases, and 12 bases lay in between. CDR3 length equals 15 residues.